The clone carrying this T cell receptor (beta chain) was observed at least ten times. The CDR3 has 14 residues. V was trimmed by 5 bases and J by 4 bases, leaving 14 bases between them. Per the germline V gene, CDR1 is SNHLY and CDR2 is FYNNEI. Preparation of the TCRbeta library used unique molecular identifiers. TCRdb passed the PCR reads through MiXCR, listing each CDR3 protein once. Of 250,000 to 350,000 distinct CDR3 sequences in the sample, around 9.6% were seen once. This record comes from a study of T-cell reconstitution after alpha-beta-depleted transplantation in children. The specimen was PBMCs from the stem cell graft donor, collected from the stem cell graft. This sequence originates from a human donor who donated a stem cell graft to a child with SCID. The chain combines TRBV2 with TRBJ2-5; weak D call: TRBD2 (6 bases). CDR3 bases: TGTGCCAGCAGTAAACCGGGACTTGGAGAGACCCAGTACTTC. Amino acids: CASSKPGLGETQYF.